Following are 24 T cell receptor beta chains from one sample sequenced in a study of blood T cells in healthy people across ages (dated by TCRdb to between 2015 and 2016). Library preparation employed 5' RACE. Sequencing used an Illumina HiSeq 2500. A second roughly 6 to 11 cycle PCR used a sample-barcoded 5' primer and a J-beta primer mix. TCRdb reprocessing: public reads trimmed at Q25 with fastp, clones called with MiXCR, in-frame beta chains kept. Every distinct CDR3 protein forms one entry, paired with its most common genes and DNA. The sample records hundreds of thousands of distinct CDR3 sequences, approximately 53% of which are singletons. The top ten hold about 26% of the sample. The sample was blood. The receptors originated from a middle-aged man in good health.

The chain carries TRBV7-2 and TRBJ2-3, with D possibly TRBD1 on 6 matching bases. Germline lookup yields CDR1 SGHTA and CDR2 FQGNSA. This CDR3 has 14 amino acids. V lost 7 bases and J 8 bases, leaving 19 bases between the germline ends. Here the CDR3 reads CASTPGVGESTQYF. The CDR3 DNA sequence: TGTGCCAGCACTCCAGGGGTCGGGGAATCTACGCAGTATTTT.

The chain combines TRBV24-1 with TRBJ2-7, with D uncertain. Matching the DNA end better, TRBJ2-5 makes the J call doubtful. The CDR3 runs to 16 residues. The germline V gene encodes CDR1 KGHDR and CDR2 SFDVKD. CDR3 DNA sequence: TGTGCCACCAGTGATCGGGCTGGACCTTTGGCGGAGACCCAGTACTTC. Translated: CATSDRAGPLAETQYF.

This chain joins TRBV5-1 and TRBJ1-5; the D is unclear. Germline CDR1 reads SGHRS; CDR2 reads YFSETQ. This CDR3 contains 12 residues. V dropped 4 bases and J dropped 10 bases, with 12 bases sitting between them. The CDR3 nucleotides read TGCGCCAGCAGCCCGTCAGGATTTCCCCAGCATTTT. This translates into CASSPSGFPQHF.

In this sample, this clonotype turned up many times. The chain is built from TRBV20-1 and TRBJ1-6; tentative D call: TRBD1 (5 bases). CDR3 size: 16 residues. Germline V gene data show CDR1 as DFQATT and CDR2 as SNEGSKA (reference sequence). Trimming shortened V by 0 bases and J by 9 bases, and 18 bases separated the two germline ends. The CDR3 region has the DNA TGCAGTGCTAGAGATTGGCGCGGCAGGGAAAGTTCACCCCTCCACTTT. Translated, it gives CSARDWRGRESSPLHF.

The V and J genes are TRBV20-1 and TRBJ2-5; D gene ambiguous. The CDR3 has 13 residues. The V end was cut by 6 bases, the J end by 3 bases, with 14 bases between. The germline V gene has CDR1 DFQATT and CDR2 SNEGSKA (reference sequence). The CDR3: CSAGPLLKETQYF. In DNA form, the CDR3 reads TGCAGTGCAGGCCCGTTGCTTAAAGAGACCCAGTACTTC.

The CDR3 reads CASSQDQPNNEQFF. The CDR3 DNA reads TGCGCCAGCAGCCAAGATCAGCCTAACAATGAGCAGTTCTTC. This chain joins TRBV4-1 and TRBJ2-1; D uncertain. CDR1 and CDR2 from the germline V gene are MGHRA and YSYEKL. The V and J ends lost 0 bases and 5 bases respectively, with 8 bases between them. CDR3 size: 14 residues.

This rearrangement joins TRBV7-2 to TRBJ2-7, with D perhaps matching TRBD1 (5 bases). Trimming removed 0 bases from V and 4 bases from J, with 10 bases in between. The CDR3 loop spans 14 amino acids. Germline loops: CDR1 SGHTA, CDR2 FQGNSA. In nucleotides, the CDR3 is TGTGCCAGCAGCTTAGCGGACACAACATACGAGCAGTACTTC. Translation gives CASSLADTTYEQYF.

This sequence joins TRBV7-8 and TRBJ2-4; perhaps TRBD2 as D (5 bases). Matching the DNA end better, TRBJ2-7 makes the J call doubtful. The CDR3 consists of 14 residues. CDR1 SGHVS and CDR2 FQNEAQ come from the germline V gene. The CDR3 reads CASSLAQRSYEQYF. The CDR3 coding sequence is TGTGCCAGCAGCTTAGCGCAGCGGAGCTACGAGCAGTACTTC.

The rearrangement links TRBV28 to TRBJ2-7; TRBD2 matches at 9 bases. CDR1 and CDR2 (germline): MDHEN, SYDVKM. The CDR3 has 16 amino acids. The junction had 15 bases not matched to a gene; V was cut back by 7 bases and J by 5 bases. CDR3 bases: TGTGCCAGCACCCAAGGGGTGGCGGGAGGGCTTGACGAGCAGTACTTC. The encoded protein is CASTQGVAGGLDEQYF.

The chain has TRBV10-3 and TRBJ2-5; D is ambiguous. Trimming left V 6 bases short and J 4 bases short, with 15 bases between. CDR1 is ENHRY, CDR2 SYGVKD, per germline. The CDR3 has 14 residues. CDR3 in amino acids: CAISYRAVGETQYF. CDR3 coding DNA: TGTGCCATCAGCTACCGGGCCGTGGGAGAGACCCAGTACTTC.

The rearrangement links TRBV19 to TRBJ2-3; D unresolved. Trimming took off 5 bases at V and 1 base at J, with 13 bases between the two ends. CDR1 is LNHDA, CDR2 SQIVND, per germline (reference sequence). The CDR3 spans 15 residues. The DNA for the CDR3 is TGTGCCAGTAGTCCCCTTCCCGCTGGCACAGATACGCAGTATTTT. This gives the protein CASSPLPAGTDTQYF.

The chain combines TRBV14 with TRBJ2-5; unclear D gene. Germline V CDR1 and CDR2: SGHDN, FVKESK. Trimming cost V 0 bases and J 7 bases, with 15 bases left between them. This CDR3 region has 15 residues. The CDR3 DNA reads TGTGCCAGCAGCCAAGATCTCGTAGGTCCGGGGACCCAGTACTTC. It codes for CASSQDLVGPGTQYF.

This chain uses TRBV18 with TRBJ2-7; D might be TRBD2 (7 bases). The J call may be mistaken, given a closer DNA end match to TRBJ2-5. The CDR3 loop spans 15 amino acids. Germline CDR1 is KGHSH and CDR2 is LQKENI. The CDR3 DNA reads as TGTGCCAGCTCACCACCGAACGGGGGGCTGGAGACCCAGTACTTC. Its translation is CASSPPNGGLETQYF.

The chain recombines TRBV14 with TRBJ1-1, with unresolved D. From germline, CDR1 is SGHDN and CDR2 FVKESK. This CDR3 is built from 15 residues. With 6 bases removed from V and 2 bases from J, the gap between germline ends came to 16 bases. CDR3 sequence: CASSRTTTVNTEAFF. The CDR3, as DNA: TGTGCCAGCAGTCGAACCACAACAGTAAACACTGAAGCTTTCTTT.

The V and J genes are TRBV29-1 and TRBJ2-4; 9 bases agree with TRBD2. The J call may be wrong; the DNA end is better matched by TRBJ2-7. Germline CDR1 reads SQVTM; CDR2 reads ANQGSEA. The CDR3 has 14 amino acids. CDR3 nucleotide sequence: TGCAGCGCCGCCTTGGGGACTAGCAACTACGAGCAGTACTTC. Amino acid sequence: CSAALGTSNYEQYF.

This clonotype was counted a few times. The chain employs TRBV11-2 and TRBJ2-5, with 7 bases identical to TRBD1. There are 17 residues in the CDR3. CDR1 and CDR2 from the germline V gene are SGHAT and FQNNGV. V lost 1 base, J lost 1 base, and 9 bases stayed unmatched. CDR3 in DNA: TGTGCCAGCAGCTTAGGAATAGGGGGCACCCTCCAAGAGACCCAGTACTTC. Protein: CASSLGIGGTLQETQYF.

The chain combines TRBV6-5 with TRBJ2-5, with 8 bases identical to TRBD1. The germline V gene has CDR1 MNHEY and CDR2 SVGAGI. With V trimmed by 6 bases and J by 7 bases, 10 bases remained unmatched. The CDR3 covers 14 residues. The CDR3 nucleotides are TGTGCCAGCAGCTACCAGGGGGCAGGAGGGACCCAGTACTTC. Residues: CASSYQGAGGTQYF.

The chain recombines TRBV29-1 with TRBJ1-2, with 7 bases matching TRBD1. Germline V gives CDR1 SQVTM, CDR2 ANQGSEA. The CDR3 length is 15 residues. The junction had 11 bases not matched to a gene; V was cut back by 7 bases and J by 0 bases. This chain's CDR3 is CSGLDRSFSNYGYTF. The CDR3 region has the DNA TGCAGCGGTCTGGACAGGAGCTTTTCTAACTATGGCTACACCTTC.

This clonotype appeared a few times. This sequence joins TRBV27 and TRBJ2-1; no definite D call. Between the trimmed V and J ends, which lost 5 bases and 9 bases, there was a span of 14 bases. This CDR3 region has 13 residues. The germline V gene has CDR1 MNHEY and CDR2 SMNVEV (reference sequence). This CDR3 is CASSTTPLGEQFF. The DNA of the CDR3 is TGTGCCAGCAGTACCACCCCCCTAGGTGAGCAGTTCTTC.

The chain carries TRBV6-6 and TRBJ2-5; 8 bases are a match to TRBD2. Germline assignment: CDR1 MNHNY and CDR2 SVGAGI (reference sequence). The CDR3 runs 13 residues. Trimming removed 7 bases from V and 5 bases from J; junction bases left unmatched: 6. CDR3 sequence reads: CASTSRGGETQYF. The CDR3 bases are TGTGCCAGCACTTCACGCGGGGGGGAGACCCAGTACTTC.

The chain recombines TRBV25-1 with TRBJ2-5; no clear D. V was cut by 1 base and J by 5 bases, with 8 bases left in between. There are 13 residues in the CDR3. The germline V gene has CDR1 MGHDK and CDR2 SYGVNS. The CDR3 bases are TGTGCCAGCAGTGAATCCTTAGGGGAGACCCAGTACTTC. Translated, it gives CASSESLGETQYF. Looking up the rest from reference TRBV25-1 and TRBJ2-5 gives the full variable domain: EADIYQTPRYLVIGTGKKITLECSQTMGHDKMYWYQQDPGMELHLIHYSYGVNSTEKGDLSSESTVSRIRTEHFPLTLESARPSHTSQYLCASSESLGETQYFGPGTRLLVL.

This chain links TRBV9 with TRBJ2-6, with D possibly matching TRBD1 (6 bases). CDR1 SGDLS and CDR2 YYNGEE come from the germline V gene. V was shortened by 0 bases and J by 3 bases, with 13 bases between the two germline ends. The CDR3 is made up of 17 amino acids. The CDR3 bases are TGTGCCAGCAGCGTAGTCCCACCAGGGGTTGGGGCCAACGTCCTGACTTTC. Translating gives CASSVVPPGVGANVLTF.

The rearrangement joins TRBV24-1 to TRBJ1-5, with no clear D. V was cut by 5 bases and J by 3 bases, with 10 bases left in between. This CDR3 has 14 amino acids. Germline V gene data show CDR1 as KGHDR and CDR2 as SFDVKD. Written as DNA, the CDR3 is TGTGCCACCAGTGGTGGATTCTCCAATCAGCCCCAGCATTTT. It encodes CATSGGFSNQPQHF.

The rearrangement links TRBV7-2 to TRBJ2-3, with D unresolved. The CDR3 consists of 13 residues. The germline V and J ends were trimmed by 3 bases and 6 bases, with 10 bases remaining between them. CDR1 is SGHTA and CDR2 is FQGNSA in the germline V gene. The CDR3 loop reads CASSLDDWDTQYF. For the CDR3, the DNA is TGTGCCAGCAGCTTGGACGACTGGGATACGCAGTATTTT.